A selection of T cell receptor beta chains follows, all from one sample in a study of spatial heterogeneity in lung cancer. MiXCR, applied by TCRdb to the 5' RACE reads, yields one record per CDR3 protein. The sample lists around 44,000 distinct CDR3 sequences, 10% seen once, with 17% in the top ten. This sample comprised PBMCs, obtained at follow-up. These receptors came from a female donor with early-stage non-small cell lung cancer. CDR3s include the opening cysteine and the closing phenylalanine or tryptophan. A D gene is named only where the DNA matches it firmly. Clone size appears in some rows only: once, few, many, or a class for an expanded clone.

d_gene,abundance,j_gene,v_gene,CDR3nt,CDR3aa
-,many,TRBJ2-7,TRBV7-2,TGTGCCAGCAGCTTGAGAAGTTGGTACGAGCAGTACTTC,CASSLRSWYEQYF
TRBD1,-,TRBJ2-3,TRBV7-3,TGTGCCAGCAGCCCCACCGGACAGGGTATAACAGATACGCAGTATTTT,CASSPTGQGITDTQYF
TRBD1,many,TRBJ1-1,TRBV5-1,TGCGCCAGCAGCTCATTGGACAGGGCGGACACTGAAGCTTTCTTT,CASSSLDRADTEAFF
-,many,TRBJ2-5,TRBV20-1,TGCAGTGCCCCAAGGAGGTTCTGGGAGGTCCAAGAGACCCAGTACTTC,CSAPRRFWEVQETQYF
-,few,TRBJ2-5,TRBV5-1,TGCGCCAGCAGCTTGCAGGACGGAGTCCAAGAGACCCAGTACTTC,CASSLQDGVQETQYF
-,many,TRBJ2-5,TRBV3-1,TGTGTCACAGCGGTCAGGGTAGGGGAGACCCAGTACTTC,CVTAVRVGETQYF
-,few,TRBJ2-1,TRBV2,TGTGCCAGCAACGGGGGTGAGCATGAGCAGTTCTTC,CASNGGEHEQFF
-,many,TRBJ2-1,TRBV9,TGTGCCAGCAGCGTAGAAGCGAGGAATGAGCAGTTCTTC,CASSVEARNEQFF
-,-,TRBJ2-3,TRBV5-4,TGTGCCAGCAGCTTGGTTCTAGTCACAGATACGCAGTATTTT,CASSLVLVTDTQYF
TRBD1,-,TRBJ2-6,TRBV20-1,TGCAGTGCTTGGACAGGGAGCTTGGCCGGGGCCAACGTCCTGACTTTC,CSAWTGSLAGANVLTF
-,few,TRBJ2-5,TRBV28,TGTGCCAGCAGCCAACCCGGGGGCACCCAAGAGACCCAGTACTTC,CASSQPGGTQETQYF
-,few,TRBJ2-2,TRBV4-1,TGCGCCAGCAGCCAGTTAGGCACCGGGGAGCTGTTTTTT,CASSQLGTGELFF
-,many,TRBJ1-2,TRBV20-1,TGCAGTGCCGCGCCCCCTGGTGGCTACACCTTC,CSAAPPGGYTF
-,many,TRBJ1-2,TRBV3-1,TGTGCCAGCAGCCAAGATGGAGAGGTTTCAGGCTACACCTTC,CASSQDGEVSGYTF
-,many,TRBJ1-5,TRBV5-4,TGTGCCAGCAGCTTGGGCAGTAATCAGCCCCAGCATTTT,CASSLGSNQPQHF
-,many,TRBJ1-1,TRBV12-3/TRBV12-4,TGTGCCAGCAGTTTTGGGCGGAGGAACACTGAAGCTTTCTTT,CASSFGRRNTEAFF
TRBD2,-,TRBJ2-4,TRBV6-6,TGTGCCAGCATCGAAGCGGGGGGGAAAAACATTCAGTACTTC,CASIEAGGKNIQYF
TRBD2,many,TRBJ2-1,TRBV6-5,TGTGCCAGCAGTTACCTACAAGCGGGGGGGCTGCATGAGCAGTTCTTC,CASSYLQAGGLHEQFF
TRBD1,many,TRBJ1-2,TRBV7-2,TGTGCCAGCAGCCTTACCGGACAGGGAGGCTATGGCTACACCTTC,CASSLTGQGGYGYTF
TRBD1,few,TRBJ2-7,TRBV20-1,TGCAGTGCGCGACAGGGCCAAACCTACGAGCAGTACTTC,CSARQGQTYEQYF
TRBD1,many,TRBJ1-3,TRBV5-1,TGCGCCAGCAGCCCGACTACAGGGGGCTCTGGAAACACCATATATTTT,CASSPTTGGSGNTIYF
-,few,TRBJ2-7,TRBV7-9,TGTGCCAGCAGTAAGGACCCAGCTTCCTACGAGCAGTACTTC,CASSKDPASYEQYF
-,-,TRBJ2-5,TRBV20-1,TGCAGTGCTAGCTTGACAGGGACGGGGGGAGAGACCCAGTACTTC,CSASLTGTGGETQYF
-,few,TRBJ1-6,TRBV4-1,TGCGCCAGCAGCCAAGTGATTTCACCCCTCCACTTT,CASSQVISPLHF
-,many,TRBJ2-2,TRBV20-1,TGCAGTGCCGCAGGTCGCACCGGGGAGCTGTTTTTT,CSAAGRTGELFF
-,many,TRBJ1-5,TRBV10-3,TGTGCCATCAGTGGGGCGGCATTATCTAATCAGCCCCAGCATTTT,CAISGAALSNQPQHF
-,-,TRBJ1-2,TRBV27,TGTGCCAGCAGTTTCCTACAGGGTTATGGCTACACCTTC,CASSFLQGYGYTF
TRBD2,many,TRBJ2-3,TRBV20-1,TGCAGTGCTAGAGATCGGAGCGGGGGTACAGATACGCAGTATTTT,CSARDRSGGTDTQYF
-,-,TRBJ2-1,TRBV30,TGTGCCTGGAGTGGAACGGATACTTACAATGAGCAGTTCTTC,CAWSGTDTYNEQFF
TRBD2,many,TRBJ2-7,TRBV6-5,TGTGCCAGCAGTTATGGGGGGGGATCCTACGAGCAGTACTTC,CASSYGGGSYEQYF
-,many,TRBJ1-5,TRBV10-3,TGTGCCATCAGCGAAACTAATCAGCCCCAGCATTTT,CAISETNQPQHF
-,many,TRBJ1-1,TRBV7-2,TGTGCCAGCAGCTTAGATATCGACAGGACCTTCACTGAAGCTTTCTTT,CASSLDIDRTFTEAFF
-,few,TRBJ2-7,TRBV5-5,TGTGCCAGCAGCTTGGCCAGTCAGTCGGCAAGTTACGAGCAGTACTTC,CASSLASQSASYEQYF
-,few,TRBJ2-5,TRBV5-8,TGTGCCAGCAGCCCCGGGGCTAGGCAAGAGACCCAGTACTTC,CASSPGARQETQYF
-,many,TRBJ1-2,TRBV7-2,TGTGCCAGCAGCTTGACTACAGCTAACTATGGCTACACCTTC,CASSLTTANYGYTF
TRBD2,many,TRBJ2-3,TRBV5-1,TGCGCCAGCAGCTTGGATCGGGGGGGCCGAACAGATACGCAGTATTTT,CASSLDRGGRTDTQYF
-,many,TRBJ1-6,TRBV29-1,TGCAGCGTTGGGGGGAATTCACCCCTCCACTTT,CSVGGNSPLHF
-,few,TRBJ1-1,TRBV4-2,TGTGCCAGCAGCCAAGATCAGAGTTGGTACACTGAAGCTTTCTTT,CASSQDQSWYTEAFF
-,few,TRBJ2-5,TRBV11-2,TGTGCCAGCAGCGCGGGCAGGGAAGAGACCCAGTACTTC,CASSAGREETQYF
-,many,TRBJ1-2,TRBV27,TGTGCCAGCAGTTCCGGACCTTTGATTGGCTACACCTTC,CASSSGPLIGYTF
-,many,TRBJ2-1,TRBV7-8,TGTGCCAGCAGCTTAACGCCCGTTTCCTACAATGAGCAGTTCTTC,CASSLTPVSYNEQFF
-,many,TRBJ2-1,TRBV10-2,TGCGCCAGCAGTGATACAGTGGGGGGGCGAGTTGAGCAGTTCTTC,CASSDTVGGRVEQFF
-,many,TRBJ1-5,TRBV4-1,TGCGCCAGCAGCTTGACCGGGGGGCCCCAGCATTTT,CASSLTGGPQHF